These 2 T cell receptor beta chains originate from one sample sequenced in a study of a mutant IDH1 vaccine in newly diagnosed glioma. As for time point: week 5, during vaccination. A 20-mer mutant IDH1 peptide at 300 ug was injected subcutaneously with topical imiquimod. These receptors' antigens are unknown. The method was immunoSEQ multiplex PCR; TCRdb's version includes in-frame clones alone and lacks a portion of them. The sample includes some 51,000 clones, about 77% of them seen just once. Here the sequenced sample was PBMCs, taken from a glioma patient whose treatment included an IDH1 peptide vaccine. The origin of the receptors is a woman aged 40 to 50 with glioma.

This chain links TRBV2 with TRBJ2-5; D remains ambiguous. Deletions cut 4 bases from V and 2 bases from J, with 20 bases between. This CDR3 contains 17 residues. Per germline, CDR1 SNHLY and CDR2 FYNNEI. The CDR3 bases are TGTGCCAGCAGTGTCGAAGCCCGGCCGTCACTTCAAGAGACCCAGTACTTC. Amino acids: CASSVEARPSLQETQYF.

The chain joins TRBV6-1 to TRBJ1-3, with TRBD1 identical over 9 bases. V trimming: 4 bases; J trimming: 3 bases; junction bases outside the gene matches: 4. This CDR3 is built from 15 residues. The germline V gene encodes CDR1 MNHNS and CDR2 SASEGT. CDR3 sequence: CASSGDRGGGNTIYF. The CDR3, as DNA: TGTGCCAGCAGTGGAGACAGGGGGGGTGGAAACACCATATATTTT.